This T cell receptor (beta chain) derives from a study of blood T cell repertoires in COVID-19 (dated by TCRdb to about 2020). For the wider study: Samples from collaborators originated in the United States, Italy and Spain and spanned both the acute and convalescent phases of COVID-19. The repertoires were made available in a free public database intended to serve as a resource for research on the immune response to SARS-CoV-2. Where available, HLA class I and class II types were obtained from metadata supplied by the sample provider rather than from assay-based typing. Nearly every sample came with metadata listing a de-identified subject ID, COVID-19 status, age in years and sex. The prospective study material was composed of cDNA or gDNA derived from T cells, B-cell-depleted T cells, or PBMCs. Samples were obtained from the ongoing ImmuneRACE study (first 160 participants) and from roughly 1,300 subjects provided by 6 global collaborators. Deeply sampled blood TCRbeta repertoires from subjects exposed to, actively infected with, or recovered from COVID-19 were included in the dataset. Overall study results and their limits: The quantity of clinical and demographic metadata differed by source and by participant and was supplied without curation.

A second Seattle source provided samples from volunteer blood donors who had recovered from COVID-19. The collaborating institutions used their own protocols to collect whole blood in K2EDTA tubes. For TCRbeta analysis, collaborator samples were shipped as frozen whole blood, as isolated PBMCs, or as DNA extracted from either sample type. TCRbeta CDR3 regions were amplified from genomic DNA by means of the immunoSEQ Assay, a bias-controlled multiplex PCR. Concerning the study's data processing: The number of nucleated cells in each sample was estimated by amplification of reference gene primers within the assay. Sequence reads were collapsed and filtered to measure the absolute abundance of every unique TCRbeta CDR3 rearrangement. For each sample, productive Simpson clonality was calculated by taking the square root of Simpson's diversity index across productive rearrangements. The source is immuneACCESS, and TCRdb retained only in-frame sequences with V and J called. Part of the clones is not carried over; for the studies checked, unresolved V genes explain less than half of this, and the remainder is unexplained. V and J calls and clone size are given by that table; D and trimming were obtained from the DNA. Counted in this sample were about 220,000 clones; 70% to 90% of them appeared once. The ten largest clones capture 2.9% of the sample.

Details on this clone: Its recognized antigen is unknown. Nothing much larger sits one base from this clone, and base qualities are not available. Other DNA sequences of this sample code for an identical CDR3.

V was cut back by 0 bases and J by 1 base, leaving a gap of 10 bases between them. According to the germline V gene, CDR1 reads SGHVS and CDR2 reads FNYEAQ. The CDR3 runs 15 amino acids, cysteine and phenylalanine included. Left in the record is the CDR3 DNA by itself, 45 bases read in frame from the first base. The TCR originated in a man aged 45-65 years who had recovered from COVID-19. The specimen sequenced was peripheral blood. The chain links TRBV7-6 with TRBJ2-7; TRBD2 is a weak D gene call, 6 bases matching. The CDR3 here reads CASSLAGDWSYEQYF. At the DNA level, the sequence is TGTGCCAGCAGCTTAGCAGGGGACTGGTCCTACGAGCAGTACTTC.